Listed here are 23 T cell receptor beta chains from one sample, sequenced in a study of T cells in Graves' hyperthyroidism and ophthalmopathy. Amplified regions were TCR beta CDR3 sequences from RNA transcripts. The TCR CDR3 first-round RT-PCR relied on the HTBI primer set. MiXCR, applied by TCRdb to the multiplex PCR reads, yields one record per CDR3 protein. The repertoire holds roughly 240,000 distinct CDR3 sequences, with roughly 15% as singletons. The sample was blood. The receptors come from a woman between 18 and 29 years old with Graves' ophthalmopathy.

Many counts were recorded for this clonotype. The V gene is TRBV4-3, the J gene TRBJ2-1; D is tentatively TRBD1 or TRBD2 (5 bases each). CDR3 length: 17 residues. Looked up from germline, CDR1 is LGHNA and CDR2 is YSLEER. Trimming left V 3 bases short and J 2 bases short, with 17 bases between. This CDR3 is CASSHPEGSAPYNEQFF. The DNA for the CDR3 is TGCGCCAGCAGCCATCCTGAGGGGAGCGCCCCCTACAATGAGCAGTTCTTC.

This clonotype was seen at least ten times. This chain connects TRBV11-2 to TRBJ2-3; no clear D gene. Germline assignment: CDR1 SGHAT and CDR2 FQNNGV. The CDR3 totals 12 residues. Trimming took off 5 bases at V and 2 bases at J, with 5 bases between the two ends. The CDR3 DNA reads TGTGCCAGCAGCCACTACACAGATACGCAGTATTTT. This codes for CASSHYTDTQYF.

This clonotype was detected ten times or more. The CDR3 loop reads CSARGQSNYEQYF. CDR3 coding DNA: TGCAGTGCTAGAGGACAGAGCAACTACGAGCAGTACTTC. The chain employs TRBV20-1 and TRBJ2-7; weak D call: TRBD1 (5 bases). The CDR3 totals 13 residues. The germline CDR1 and CDR2 sequences are DFQATT and SNEGSKA (reference sequence). Trimming left V 1 base short and J 3 bases short, with 10 bases between.

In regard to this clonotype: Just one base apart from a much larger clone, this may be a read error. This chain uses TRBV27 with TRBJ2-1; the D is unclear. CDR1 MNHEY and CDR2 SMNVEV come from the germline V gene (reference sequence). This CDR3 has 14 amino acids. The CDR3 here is CASSLILSYNEQLF. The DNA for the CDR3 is TGTGCCAGCAGTTTAATATTGTCCTACAATGAGCAGCTCTTC.

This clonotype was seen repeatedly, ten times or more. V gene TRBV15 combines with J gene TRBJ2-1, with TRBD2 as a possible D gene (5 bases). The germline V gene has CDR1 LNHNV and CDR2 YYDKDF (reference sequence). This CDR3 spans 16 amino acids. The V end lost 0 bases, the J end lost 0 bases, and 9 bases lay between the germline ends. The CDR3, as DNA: TGTGCCACCAGCAGAGAAGCGGAATTCTCCTACAATGAGCAGTTCTTC. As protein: CATSREAEFSYNEQFF.

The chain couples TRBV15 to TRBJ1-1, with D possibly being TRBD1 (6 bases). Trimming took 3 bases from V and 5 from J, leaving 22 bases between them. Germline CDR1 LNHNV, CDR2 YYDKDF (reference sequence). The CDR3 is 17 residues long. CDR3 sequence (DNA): TGTGCCACCAGCAGCGCACCCCGGGCAGGGGCGAAGACTGAAGCTTTCTTT. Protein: CATSSAPRAGAKTEAFF.

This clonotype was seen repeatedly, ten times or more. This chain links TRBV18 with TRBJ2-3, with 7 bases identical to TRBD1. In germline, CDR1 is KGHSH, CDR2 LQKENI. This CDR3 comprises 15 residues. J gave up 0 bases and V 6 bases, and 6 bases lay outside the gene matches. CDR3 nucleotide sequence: TGTGCCAGCTCCCTGCGACAGGGAAGCACAGATACGCAGTATTTT. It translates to CASSLRQGSTDTQYF.

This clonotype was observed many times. The CDR3 is CASSLADRVLNYGYTF. The CDR3 DNA sequence: TGTGCCAGCAGCTTAGCGGATAGGGTCCTAAACTATGGCTACACCTTC. The rearrangement joins TRBV7-9 to TRBJ1-2, with D uncertain. Germline-derived CDR1 and CDR2 are SEHNR and FQNEAQ (reference sequence). The length of the CDR3 is 16 residues. Trimming cost V 0 bases and J 2 bases, with 13 bases left between them.

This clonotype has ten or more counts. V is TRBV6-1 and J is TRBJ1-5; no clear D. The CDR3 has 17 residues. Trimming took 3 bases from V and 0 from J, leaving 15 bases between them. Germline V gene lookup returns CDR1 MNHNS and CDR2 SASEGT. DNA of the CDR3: TGTGCCAGCAGTGACAGAGACTTTGGTTATAGCAATCAGCCCCAGCATTTT. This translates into CASSDRDFGYSNQPQHF.

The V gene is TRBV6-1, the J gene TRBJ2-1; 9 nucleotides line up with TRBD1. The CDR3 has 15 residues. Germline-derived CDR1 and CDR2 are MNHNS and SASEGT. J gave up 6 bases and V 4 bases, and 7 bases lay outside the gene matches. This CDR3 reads CASSATGGVGNEQFF. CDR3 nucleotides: TGTGCCAGCAGTGCCACAGGGGGCGTAGGCAATGAGCAGTTCTTC.

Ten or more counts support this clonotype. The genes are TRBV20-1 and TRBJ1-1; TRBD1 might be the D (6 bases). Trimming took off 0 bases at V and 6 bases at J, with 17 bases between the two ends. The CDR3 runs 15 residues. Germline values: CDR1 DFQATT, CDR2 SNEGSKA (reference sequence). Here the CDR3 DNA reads TGCAGTGCTAGAGATTTTCAGGGGCCAGGCCCTGAAGCTTTCTTT. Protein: CSARDFQGPGPEAFF.

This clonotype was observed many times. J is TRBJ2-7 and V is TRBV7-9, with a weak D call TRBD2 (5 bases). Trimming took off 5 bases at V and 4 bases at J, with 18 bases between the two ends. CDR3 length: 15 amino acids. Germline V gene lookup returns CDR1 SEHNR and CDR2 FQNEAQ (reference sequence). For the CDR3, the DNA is TGTGCCAGCAGCATAGGAAGAGGAGGCATTTACGAGCAGTACTTC. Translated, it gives CASSIGRGGIYEQYF.

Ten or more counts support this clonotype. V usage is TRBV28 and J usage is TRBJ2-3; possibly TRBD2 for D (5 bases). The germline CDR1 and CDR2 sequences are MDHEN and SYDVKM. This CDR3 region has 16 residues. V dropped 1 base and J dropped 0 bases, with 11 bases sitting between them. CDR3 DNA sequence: TGTGCCAGCAGTTTATTCGGGGTCCTGAGCACAGATACGCAGTATTTT. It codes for CASSLFGVLSTDTQYF.

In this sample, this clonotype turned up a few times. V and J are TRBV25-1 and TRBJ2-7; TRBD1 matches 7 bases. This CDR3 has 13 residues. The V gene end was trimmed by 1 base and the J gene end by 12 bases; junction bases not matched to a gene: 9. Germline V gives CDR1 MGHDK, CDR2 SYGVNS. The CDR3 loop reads CASSESGTAKRYF. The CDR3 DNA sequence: TGTGCCAGCAGTGAATCCGGGACAGCCAAGCGGTACTTC.

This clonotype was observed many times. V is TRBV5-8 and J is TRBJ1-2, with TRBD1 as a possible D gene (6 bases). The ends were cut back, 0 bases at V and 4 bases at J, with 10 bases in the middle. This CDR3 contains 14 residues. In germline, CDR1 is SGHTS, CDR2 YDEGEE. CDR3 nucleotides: TGTGCCAGCAGCTTGGTGGGGGCGACCTATGGCTACACCTTC. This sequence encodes CASSLVGATYGYTF.

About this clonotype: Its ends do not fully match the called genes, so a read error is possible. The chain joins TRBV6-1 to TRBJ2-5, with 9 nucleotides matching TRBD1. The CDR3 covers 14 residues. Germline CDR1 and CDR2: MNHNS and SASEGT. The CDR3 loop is CASGEGQGQETQYF. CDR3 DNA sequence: TGTGCCAGCGGTGAGGGACAGGGACAAGAGACCCAGTACTTC.

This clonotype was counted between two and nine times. The CDR3: CASSFKGAANTGELFF. The DNA of the CDR3 is TGTGCCAGCAGCTTCAAAGGGGCTGCGAACACCGGGGAGCTGTTTTTT. The V and J genes are TRBV7-9 and TRBJ2-2; weak D call: TRBD1 (5 bases). Trimming pared 3 bases from V and 0 bases from J, leaving 11 bases between. The CDR3 length is 16 residues. CDR1 SEHNR and CDR2 FQNEAQ come from the germline V gene (reference sequence).

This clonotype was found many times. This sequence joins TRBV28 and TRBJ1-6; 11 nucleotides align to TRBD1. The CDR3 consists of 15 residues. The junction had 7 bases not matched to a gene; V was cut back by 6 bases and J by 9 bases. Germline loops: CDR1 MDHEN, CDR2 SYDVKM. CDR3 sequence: CASRRPGQGGSPLHF. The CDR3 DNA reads TGTGCCAGCAGAAGACCGGGACAGGGGGGTTCACCCCTCCACTTT. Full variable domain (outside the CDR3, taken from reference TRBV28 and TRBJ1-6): DVKVTQSSRYLVKRTGEKVFLECVQDMDHENMFWYRQDPGLGLRLIYFSYDVKMKEKGDIPEGYSVSREKKERFSLILESASTNQTSMYLCASRRPGQGGSPLHFGNGTRLTVT.

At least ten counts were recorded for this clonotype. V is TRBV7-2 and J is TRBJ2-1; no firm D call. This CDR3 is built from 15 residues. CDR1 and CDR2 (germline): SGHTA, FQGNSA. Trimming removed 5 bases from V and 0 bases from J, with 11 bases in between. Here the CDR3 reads CASSTGVSSYNEQFF. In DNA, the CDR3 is TGTGCCAGCAGCACTGGAGTGAGCTCCTACAATGAGCAGTTCTTC. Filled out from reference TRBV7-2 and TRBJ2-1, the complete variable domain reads GAGVSQSPSNKVTEKGKDVELRCDPISGHTALYWYRQSLGQGLEFLIYFQGNSAPDKSGLPSDRFSAERTGGSVSTLTIQRTQQEDSAVYLCASSTGVSSYNEQFFGPGTRLTVL.

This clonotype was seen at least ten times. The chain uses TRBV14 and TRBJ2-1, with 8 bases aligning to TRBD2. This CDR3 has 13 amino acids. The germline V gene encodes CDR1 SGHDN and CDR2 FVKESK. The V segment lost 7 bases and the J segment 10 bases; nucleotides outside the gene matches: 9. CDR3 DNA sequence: TGTGCCAGCAATCGGGCCGGGGGGGGGGAGCAGTTCTTC. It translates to CASNRAGGGEQFF.

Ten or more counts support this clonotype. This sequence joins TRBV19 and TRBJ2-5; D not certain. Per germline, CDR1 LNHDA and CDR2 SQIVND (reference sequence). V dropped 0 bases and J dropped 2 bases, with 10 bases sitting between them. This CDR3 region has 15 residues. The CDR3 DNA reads TGTGCCAGTAGTATAGAGGCCGACGGTCAAGAGACCCAGTACTTC. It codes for CASSIEADGQETQYF.

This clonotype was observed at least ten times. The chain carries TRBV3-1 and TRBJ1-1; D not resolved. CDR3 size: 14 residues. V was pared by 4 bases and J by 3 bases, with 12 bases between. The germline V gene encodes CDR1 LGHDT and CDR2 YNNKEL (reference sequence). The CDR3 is CASSPVYLDTEAFF. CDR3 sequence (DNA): TGTGCCAGCAGCCCCGTATACCTGGACACTGAAGCTTTCTTT.

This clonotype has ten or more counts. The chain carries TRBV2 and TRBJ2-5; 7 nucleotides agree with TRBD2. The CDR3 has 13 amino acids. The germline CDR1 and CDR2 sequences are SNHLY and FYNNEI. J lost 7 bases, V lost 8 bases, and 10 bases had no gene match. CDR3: CASGGGMAGTQYF. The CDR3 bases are TGTGCCAGCGGCGGGGGAATGGCAGGGACCCAGTACTTC.